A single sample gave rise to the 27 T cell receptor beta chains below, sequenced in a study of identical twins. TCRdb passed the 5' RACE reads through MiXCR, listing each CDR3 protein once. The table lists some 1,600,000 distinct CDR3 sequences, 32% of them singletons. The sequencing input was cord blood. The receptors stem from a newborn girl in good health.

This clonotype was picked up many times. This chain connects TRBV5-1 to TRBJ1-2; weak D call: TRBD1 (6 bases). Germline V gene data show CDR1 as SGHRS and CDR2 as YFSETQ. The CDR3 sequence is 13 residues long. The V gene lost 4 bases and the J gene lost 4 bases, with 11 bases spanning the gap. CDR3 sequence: CASSRGQSYGYTF. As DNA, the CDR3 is TGCGCCAGCAGCCGTGGACAGTCCTATGGCTACACCTTC.

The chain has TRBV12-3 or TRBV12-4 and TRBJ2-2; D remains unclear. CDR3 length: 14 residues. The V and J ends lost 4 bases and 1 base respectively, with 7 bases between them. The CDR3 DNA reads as TGTGCCAGCAGTTGGTTCTTGAACACCGGGGAGCTGTTTTTT. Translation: CASSWFLNTGELFF.

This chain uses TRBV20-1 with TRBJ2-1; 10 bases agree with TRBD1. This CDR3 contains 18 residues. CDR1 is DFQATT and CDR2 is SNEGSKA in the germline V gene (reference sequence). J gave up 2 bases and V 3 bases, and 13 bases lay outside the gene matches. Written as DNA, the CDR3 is TGCAGTGCTAGGGGGGCGGGACAGGGGTTTTCGGCCTACAATGAGCAGTTCTTC. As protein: CSARGAGQGFSAYNEQFF.

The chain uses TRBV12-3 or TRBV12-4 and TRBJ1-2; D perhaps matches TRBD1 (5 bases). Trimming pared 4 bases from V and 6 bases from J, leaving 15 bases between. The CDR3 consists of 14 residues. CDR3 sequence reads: CASSYAGILDGYTF. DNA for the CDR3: TGTGCCAGCAGTTACGCAGGGATTTTGGATGGCTACACCTTC.

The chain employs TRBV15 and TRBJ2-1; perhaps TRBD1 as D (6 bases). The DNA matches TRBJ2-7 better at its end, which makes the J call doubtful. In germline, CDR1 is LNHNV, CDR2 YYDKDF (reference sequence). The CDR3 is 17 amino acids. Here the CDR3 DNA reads TGTGCCACCAGCAGAGATAAGGCCAGGGGCTCCTACAATGAGCAGTACTTC. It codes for CATSRDKARGSYNEQYF.

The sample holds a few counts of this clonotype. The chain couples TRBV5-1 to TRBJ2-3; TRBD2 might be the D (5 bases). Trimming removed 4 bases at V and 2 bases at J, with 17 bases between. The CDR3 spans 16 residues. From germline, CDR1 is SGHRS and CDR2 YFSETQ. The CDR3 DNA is TGCGCCAGCAGCGAGGTGCCCCTAGCCCTCACAGATACGCAGTATTTT. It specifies CASSEVPLALTDTQYF. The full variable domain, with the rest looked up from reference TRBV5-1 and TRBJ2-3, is KAGVTQTPRYLIKTRGQQVTLSCSPISGHRSVSWYQQTPGQGLQFLFEYFSETQRNKGNFPGRFSGRQFSNSRSEMNVSTLELGDSALYLCASSEVPLALTDTQYFGPGTRLTVL.

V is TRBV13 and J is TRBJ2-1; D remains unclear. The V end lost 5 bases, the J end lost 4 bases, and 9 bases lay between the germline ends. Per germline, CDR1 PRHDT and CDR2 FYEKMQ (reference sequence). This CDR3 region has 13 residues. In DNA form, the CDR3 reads TGTGCCAGCAGCCCGCGTTGGTACAATGAGCAGTTCTTC. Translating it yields CASSPRWYNEQFF.

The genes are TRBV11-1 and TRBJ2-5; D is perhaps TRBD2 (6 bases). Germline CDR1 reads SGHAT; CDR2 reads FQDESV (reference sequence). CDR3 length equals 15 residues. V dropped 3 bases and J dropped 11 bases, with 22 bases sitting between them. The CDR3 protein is CASSLGREKRNEQYF. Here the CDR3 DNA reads TGTGCCAGCAGCTTGGGTCGGGAGAAGCGTAATGAGCAGTACTTC. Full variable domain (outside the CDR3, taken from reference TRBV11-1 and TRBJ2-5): EAEVAQSPRYKITEKSQAVAFWCDPISGHATLYWYRQILGQGPELLVQFQDESVVDDSQLPKDRFSAERLKGVDSTLKIQPAELGDSAMYLCASSLGREKRNEQYFGPGTRLLVL.

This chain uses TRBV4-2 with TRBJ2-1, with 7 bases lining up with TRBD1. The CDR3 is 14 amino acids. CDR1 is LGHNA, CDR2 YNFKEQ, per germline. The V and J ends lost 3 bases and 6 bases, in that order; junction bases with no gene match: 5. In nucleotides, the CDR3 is TGTGCCAGCAGCCAGGGACAGTCGGGCAATGAGCAGTTCTTC. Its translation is CASSQGQSGNEQFF.

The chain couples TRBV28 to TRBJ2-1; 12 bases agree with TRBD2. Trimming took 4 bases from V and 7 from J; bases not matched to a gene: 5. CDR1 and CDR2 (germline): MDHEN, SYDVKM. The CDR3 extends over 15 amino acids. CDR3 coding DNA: TGTGCCAGCAGTTGTGCTAGCGGGAGGGCAAATGAGCAGTTCTTC. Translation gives CASSCASGRANEQFF.

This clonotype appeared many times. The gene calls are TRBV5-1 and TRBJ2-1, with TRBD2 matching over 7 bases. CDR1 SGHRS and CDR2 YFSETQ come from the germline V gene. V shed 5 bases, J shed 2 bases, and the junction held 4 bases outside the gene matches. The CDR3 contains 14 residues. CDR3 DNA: TGCGCCAGCAGAGTTGCGGGGGCCTACAATGAGCAGTTCTTC. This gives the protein CASRVAGAYNEQFF.

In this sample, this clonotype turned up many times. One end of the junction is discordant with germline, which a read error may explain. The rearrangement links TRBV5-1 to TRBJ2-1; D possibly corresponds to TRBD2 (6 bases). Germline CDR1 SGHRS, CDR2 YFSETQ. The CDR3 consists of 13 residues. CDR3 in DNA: TGTGCCAGCAGTTTAGTCGGGAGCAATGAGCAGTTCTTC. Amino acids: CASSLVGSNEQFF.

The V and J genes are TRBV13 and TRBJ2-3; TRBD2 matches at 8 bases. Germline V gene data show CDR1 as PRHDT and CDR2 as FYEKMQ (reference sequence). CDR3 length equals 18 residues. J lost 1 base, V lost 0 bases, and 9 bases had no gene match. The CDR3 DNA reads TGTGCCAGCAGCTTAGGTCTTCTTATTAGCGGGGGCACAGATACGCAGTATTTT. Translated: CASSLGLLISGGTDTQYF.

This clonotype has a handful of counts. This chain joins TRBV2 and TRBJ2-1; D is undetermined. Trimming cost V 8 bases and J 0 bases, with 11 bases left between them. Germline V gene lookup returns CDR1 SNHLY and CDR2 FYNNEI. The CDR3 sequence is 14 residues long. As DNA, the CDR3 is TGTGCCAGCCTCGTGGGCAGCTCCTACAATGAGCAGTTCTTC. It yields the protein CASLVGSSYNEQFF.

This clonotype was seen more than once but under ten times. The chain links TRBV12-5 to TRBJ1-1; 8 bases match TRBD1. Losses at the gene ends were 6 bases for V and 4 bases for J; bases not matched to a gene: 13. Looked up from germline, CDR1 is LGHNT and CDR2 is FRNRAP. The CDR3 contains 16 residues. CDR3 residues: CASGLGTGISGTEAFF. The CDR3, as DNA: TGTGCTAGTGGACTTGGGACAGGCATATCAGGCACTGAAGCTTTCTTT. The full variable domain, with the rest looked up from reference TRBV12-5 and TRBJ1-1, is DARVTQTPRHKVTEMGQEVTMRCQPILGHNTVFWYRQTMMQGLELLAYFRNRAPLDDSGMPKDRFSAEMPDATLATLKIQPSEPRDSAVYFCASGLGTGISGTEAFFGQGTRLTVV.

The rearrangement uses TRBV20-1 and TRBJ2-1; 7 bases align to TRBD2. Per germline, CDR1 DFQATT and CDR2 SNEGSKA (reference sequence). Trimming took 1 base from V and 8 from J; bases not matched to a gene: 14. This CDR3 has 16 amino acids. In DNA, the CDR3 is TGCAGTGCTAGAGCCAGGCCGGCTAGCGGTCTCTATGAGCAGTTCTTC. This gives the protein CSARARPASGLYEQFF.

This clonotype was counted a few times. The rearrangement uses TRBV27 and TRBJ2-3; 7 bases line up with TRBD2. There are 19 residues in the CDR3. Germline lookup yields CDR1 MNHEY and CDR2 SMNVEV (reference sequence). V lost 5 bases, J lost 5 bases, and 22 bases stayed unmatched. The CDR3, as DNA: TGTGCCAGCAGTCGCCGCGGCACATGGAGACTAGCCCTTGAAGATACGCAGTATTTT. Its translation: CASSRRGTWRLALEDTQYF.

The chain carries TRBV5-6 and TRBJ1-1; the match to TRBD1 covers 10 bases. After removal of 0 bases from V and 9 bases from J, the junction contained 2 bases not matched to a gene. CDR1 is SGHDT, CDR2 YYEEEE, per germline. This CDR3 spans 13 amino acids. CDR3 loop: CASSLGDRGKAFF. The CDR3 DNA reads TGTGCCAGCAGCTTGGGGGACAGGGGAAAAGCTTTCTTT.

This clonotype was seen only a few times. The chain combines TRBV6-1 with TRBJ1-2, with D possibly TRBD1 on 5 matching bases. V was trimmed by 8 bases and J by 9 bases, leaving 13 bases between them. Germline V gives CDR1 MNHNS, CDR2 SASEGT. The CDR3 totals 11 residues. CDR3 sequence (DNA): TGTGCCAGCTGGCGCCACAGGAGCTACACCTTC. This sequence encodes CASWRHRSYTF.

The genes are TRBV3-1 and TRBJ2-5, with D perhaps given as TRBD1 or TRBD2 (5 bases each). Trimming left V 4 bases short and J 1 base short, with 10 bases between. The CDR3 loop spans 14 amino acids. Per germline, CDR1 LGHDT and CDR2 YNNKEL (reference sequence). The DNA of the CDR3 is TGTGCCAGCAGCCGACCCGGGGCCCAAGAGACCCAGTACTTC. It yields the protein CASSRPGAQETQYF.

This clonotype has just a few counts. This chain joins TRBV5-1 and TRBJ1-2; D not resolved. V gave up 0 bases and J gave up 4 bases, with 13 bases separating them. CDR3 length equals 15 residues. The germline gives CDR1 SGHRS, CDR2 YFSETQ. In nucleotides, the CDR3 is TGCGCCAGCAGCTTGGATTGGAGTAGTGTCTATGGCTACACCTTC. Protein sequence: CASSLDWSSVYGYTF.

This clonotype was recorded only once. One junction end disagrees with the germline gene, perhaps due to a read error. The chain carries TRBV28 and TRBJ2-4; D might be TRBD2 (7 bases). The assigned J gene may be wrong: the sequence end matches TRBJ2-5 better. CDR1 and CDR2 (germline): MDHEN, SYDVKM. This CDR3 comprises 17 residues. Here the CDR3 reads CASSLLFRRGGQGTQYF. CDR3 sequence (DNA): TGTGCCAGCAGTTTATTATTCAGGAGGGGGGGGCAAGGGACCCAGTACTTC.

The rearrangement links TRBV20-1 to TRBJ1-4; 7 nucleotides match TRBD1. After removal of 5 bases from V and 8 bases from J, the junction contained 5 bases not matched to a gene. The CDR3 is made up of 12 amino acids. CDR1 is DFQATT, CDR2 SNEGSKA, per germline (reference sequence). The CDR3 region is CSALPGGEKLFF. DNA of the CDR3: TGCAGTGCTCTTCCAGGGGGGGAAAAACTGTTTTTT.

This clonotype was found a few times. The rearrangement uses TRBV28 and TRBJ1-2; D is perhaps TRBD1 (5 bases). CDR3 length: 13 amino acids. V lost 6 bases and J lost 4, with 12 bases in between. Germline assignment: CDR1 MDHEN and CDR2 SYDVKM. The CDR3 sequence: CASSKGRPYGYTF. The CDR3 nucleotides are TGTGCCAGCAGCAAGGGACGGCCCTATGGCTACACCTTC.

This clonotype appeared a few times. DNA of the CDR3: TGTGCCAGCAGCCAAGTTGGGACTAGATGGACCCAGTACTTC. Protein sequence: CASSQVGTRWTQYF. The chain is built from TRBV3-1 and TRBJ2-5, with TRBD2 matching 8 bases. Germline V gene sequence: CDR1 LGHDT, CDR2 YNNKEL (reference sequence). The CDR3 totals 14 residues. The J segment lost 7 bases and the V segment lost 1 base, leaving 5 bases of the junction unmatched.

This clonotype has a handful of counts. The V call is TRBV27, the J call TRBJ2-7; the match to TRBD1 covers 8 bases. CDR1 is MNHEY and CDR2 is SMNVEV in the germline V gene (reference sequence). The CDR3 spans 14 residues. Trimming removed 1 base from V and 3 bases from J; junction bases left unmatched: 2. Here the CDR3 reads CASSLCRGRYEQYF. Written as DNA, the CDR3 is TGTGCCAGCAGTTTATGCAGGGGGCGCTACGAGCAGTACTTC.

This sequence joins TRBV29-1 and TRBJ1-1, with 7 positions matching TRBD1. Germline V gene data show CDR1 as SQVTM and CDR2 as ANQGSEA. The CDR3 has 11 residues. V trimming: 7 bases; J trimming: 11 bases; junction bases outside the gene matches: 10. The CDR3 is CSAKPGQKAFF. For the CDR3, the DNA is TGCAGCGCAAAACCGGGACAGAAGGCTTTCTTT.